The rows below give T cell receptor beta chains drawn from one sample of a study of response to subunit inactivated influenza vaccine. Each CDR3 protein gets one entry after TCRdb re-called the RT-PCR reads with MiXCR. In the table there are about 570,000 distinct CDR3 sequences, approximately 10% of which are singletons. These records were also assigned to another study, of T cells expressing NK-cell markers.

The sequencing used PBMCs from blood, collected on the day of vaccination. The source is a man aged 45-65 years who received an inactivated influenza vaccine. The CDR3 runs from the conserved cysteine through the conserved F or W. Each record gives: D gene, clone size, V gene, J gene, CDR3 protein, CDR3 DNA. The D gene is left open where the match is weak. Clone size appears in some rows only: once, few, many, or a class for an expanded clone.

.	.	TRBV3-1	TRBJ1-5	CASSQTGQPQHF	TGTGCCAGCAGCCAAACAGGGCAGCCCCAGCATTTT
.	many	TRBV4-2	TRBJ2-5	CASSQDRQETQYF	TGTGCCAGCAGCCAAGATCGGCAAGAGACCCAGTACTTC
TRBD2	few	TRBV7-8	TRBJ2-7	CASSPTRLAAYEQYF	TGTGCCAGCAGCCCTACGCGACTAGCGGCCTACGAGCAGTACTTC
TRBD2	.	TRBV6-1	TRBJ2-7	CASKSLAGAYEQYF	TGTGCCAGCAAAAGTCTAGCGGGAGCCTACGAGCAGTACTTC
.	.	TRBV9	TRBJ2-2	CASSVALTTGELFF	TGTGCCAGCAGCGTAGCTCTGACCACCGGGGAGCTGTTTTTT
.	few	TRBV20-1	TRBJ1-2	CSATMVAPANYGYTF	TGCAGTGCTACGATGGTCGCACCTGCTAACTATGGCTACACCTTC
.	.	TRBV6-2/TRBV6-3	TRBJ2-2	CASSVIGELFF	TGTGCCAGCAGTGTTATCGGGGAGCTGTTTTTT
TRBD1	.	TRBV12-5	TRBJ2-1	CASGSTTGPYNEQFF	TGTGCTAGTGGTTCGACGACAGGGCCTTACAATGAGCAGTTCTTC
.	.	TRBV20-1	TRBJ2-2	CSARERVRNTGELFF	TGCAGTGCTAGAGAGCGGGTTCGTAACACCGGGGAGCTGTTTTTT
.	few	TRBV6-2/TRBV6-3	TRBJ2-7	CASSYSSIQGFHEQYF	TGTGCCAGCAGTTACTCGAGTATACAAGGGTTCCACGAGCAGTACTTC
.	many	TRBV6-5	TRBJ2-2	CASSFGLGFANTGELFF	TGTGCCAGCAGTTTCGGGTTAGGATTCGCGAACACCGGGGAGCTGTTTTTT
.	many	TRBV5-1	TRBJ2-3	CASRFLTGAMDTQYF	TGCGCCAGCAGATTCCTTACGGGAGCAATGGATACGCAGTATTTT
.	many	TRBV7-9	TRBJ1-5	CASSAISGPHQPQHF	TGTGCCAGCAGCGCAATATCCGGGCCGCATCAGCCCCAGCATTTT
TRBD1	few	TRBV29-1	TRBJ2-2	CSVQGADTGELFF	TGCAGCGTACAGGGGGCCGACACCGGGGAGCTGTTTTTT
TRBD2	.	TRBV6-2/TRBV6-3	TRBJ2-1	CASSYSGLVYNEQFF	TGTGCCAGCAGTTACTCGGGACTAGTATACAATGAGCAGTTCTTC
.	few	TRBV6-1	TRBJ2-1	CASSKDSSSYNEQFF	TGTGCCAGCAGTAAAGACTCTAGCTCCTACAATGAGCAGTTCTTC
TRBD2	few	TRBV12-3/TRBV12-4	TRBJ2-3	CASRLAGAHGTQYF	TGTGCCAGCAGACTAGCGGGGGCCCACGGTACGCAGTATTTT
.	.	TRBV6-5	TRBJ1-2	CASSYVGGAEGYTF	TGTGCCAGCAGTTATGTCGGGGGGGCGGAGGGCTACACCTTC
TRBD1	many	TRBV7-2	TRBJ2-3	CASSLAGTGVTDTQYF	TGTGCCAGCAGCTTAGCGGGGACAGGGGTCACAGATACGCAGTATTTT
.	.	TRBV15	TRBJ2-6	CATSRAGSTANVLTF	TGTGCCACCAGCAGAGCAGGATCCACGGCCAACGTCCTGACTTTC
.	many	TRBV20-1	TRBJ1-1	CSARLRENTEAFF	TGCAGTGCTAGACTCAGGGAAAACACTGAAGCTTTCTTT
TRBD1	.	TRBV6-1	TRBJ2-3	CASSERKQGTGSSTDTQYF	TGTGCCAGCAGTGAACGTAAACAGGGGACGGGGAGTAGCACAGATACGCAGTATTTT
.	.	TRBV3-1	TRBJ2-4	CASSQPSIAKNIQYF	TGTGCCAGCAGCCAACCCTCGATAGCCAAAAACATTCAGTACTTC
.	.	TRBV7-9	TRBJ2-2	CASSPFGELFF	TGTGCCAGCAGTCCTTTCGGGGAGCTGTTTTTT
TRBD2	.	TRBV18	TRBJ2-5	CASSKSLGLALPETQYF	TGTGCCAGCTCAAAGAGCTTGGGACTAGCACTACCAGAGACCCAGTACTTC